The subject of this entry is one TCR beta chain. Its antigen is undetermined. The entry originates in a study of T cell responses to AZD1222 COVID-19 vaccine. Findings and caveats of the study: A rise in Spike-specific TCR breadth and depth followed two AZD1222 doses. Donors in the cohort were predominantly white British and more often female, and clonal diversity was possibly underestimated. The study sampled repertoires only after the peak T cell response. Reportedly, close to half of spike-specific TCRs are directed against unmutated variant regions.

The repertoire was sequenced with immunoSEQ multiplex PCR; TCRdb's copy has only in-frame clones and lacks some. There are approximately 160,000 clones in the sample; about nine tenths occur only once, and approximately 3.1% lies in the top ten. Germline CDR1 MNHEY, CDR2 SMNVEV (reference sequence). The CDR3 length is 15 residues. V was trimmed by 6 bases and J by 4 bases, leaving 18 bases between them. The receptor comes from an adult in good health. The chain combines TRBV27 with TRBJ1-2, with D maybe TRBD1 (5 bases). The source was peripheral blood, collected on day 0 of MenACWY control vaccination. CDR3 DNA sequence: TGTGCCAGCAGACCCCGAGAGGGGAGCGTCTATGGCTACACCTTC. Its translation is CASRPREGSVYGYTF.